This paragraph reports one T cell receptor (beta chain). These data belong to a study of Ad26.COV2.S vaccination and SARS-CoV-2 variants. This table comes from immunoSEQ multiplex PCR, and its TCRdb copy is limited to in-frame clones, with some not included. This sample has about 470,000 clones; 90% occur once, and the top ten carry 4.3%. Treatment in this sample: 15 to 20 received Ad26.COV2.S at low or high dose, single or two shots; 5 received placebo; per-sample allocation not given. The study sampled participants on day 63 after the first vaccine or placebo injection. V dropped 0 bases and J dropped 0; count of bases not matched to a gene: 7. CDR3 length: 18 amino acids. Germline V gene data show CDR1 as LGHDT and CDR2 as YNNKEL (reference sequence).

The chain joins TRBV3-1 (or the pseudogene TRBV3-2) to TRBJ2-1; 8 bases agree with TRBD2. The material sequenced was peripheral blood, taken in a trial of Ad26.COV2.S vaccine versus placebo. This clonotype was sampled from a person aged 18 to 65 who received the Ad26.COV2.S COVID-19 vaccine or a placebo. The CDR3 spells CASSQDLSSGRSYNEQFF. CDR3 DNA: TGTGCCAGCAGCCAAGACTTATCTAGCGGGCGCTCCTACAATGAGCAGTTCTTC.